This TCR beta chain was sequenced in a study of T cell responses to AZD1222 COVID-19 vaccine. Per the germline V gene, CDR1 is MDHEN and CDR2 is SYDVKM. The CDR3 has 15 amino acids. The V and J ends lost 2 bases and 6 bases, in that order; junction bases with no gene match: 5. A word on this clone: Antigen specificity is unknown.

Assay: immunoSEQ multiplex PCR; the TCRdb copy retains only in-frame clones and omits some. The repertoire holds some 170,000 clones, more than 80% seen once, with 4.3% in the top ten. Overall study results and limits: When two AZD1222 doses had been given, Spike-specific TCR breadth and depth rose.

This TCR was sampled from an adult who received the MenACWY meningococcal vaccine as a control. Sample: peripheral blood, taken 28 days after the second dose of the MenACWY control vaccine. The genes are TRBV28 and TRBJ2-2; 8 bases align to TRBD1. This chain's CDR3 is CASSLQYRGAGELFF. The CDR3 DNA follows: TGTGCCAGCAGTTTACAGTACAGGGGGGCCGGGGAGCTGTTTTTT. Using reference TRBV28 and TRBJ2-2 for the parts outside the CDR3, the full variable domain is DVKVTQSSRYLVKRTGEKVFLECVQDMDHENMFWYRQDPGLGLRLIYFSYDVKMKEKGDIPEGYSVSREKKERFSLILESASTNQTSMYLCASSLQYRGAGELFFGEGSRLTVL.